One sample yielded the 23 T cell receptor beta chains listed below, sequenced in a study of shared clonotypes between healthy human individuals. Measured with immunoSEQ multiplex PCR; TCRdb has only the in-frame clones, and not every one. The sample contains about 100,000 clones, more than 65% of which appear only once. The sequencing sample was made of memory CD8+ T cells sorted from blood. Subset reported: CD45RO+ cells pooled with CCR7-negative TemRA cells. These receptors were taken from a woman in her 30s in good health.

This clone was seen once. The chain is built from TRBV10-1 and TRBJ2-7; 7 bases agree with TRBD2. V lost 1 base, J lost 3 bases, and 12 bases stayed unmatched. The CDR3 covers 17 residues. Germline CDR1 WNHNN, CDR2 SYGVQD (reference sequence). CDR3 protein: CASSEWASGDGYYEQYF. DNA of the CDR3: TGCGCCAGCAGTGAGTGGGCTAGCGGAGACGGATACTACGAGCAGTACTTC.

On this clone: A far bigger clonotype differs at one base, so this is likely a read error. The same CDR3 arises from other DNA sequences in this sample as well. V is TRBV19 and J is TRBJ2-7; weak D call: TRBD2 (5 bases). Trimming stripped 0 bases from V and 1 base from J, with 10 bases between. The CDR3 is 15 amino acids. Germline V gene data show CDR1 as LNHDA and CDR2 as SQIVND (reference sequence). For the CDR3, the DNA is TGTGCCAGTAGTATAGAGTATAGCGCTTCCTACGAGCAGTACTTC. Translating it yields CASSIEYSASYEQYF.

V is TRBV7-7 and J is TRBJ2-2; D perhaps matches TRBD1 (5 bases). There are 13 residues in the CDR3. Germline loops: CDR1 SSHAT, CDR2 FNYEAQ (reference sequence). The V end was cut by 2 bases, the J end by 7 bases, with 8 bases between. For the CDR3, the DNA is TGTGCCAGCAGCTTACAGGGAAACGGGGAGCTGTTTTTT. Amino acids: CASSLQGNGELFF.

In DNA, the CDR3 is TGTGCCAGCAGCTTGGAGGGAGGTAGCTACGAGCAGTACTTC. It yields the protein CASSLEGGSYEQYF. The gene calls are TRBV5-5 and TRBJ2-7, with a tentative D call TRBD2 (6 bases). From germline, CDR1 is SGHKS and CDR2 YYEKEE (reference sequence). The V gene lost 0 bases and the J gene lost 3 bases, with 10 bases spanning the gap. The CDR3 loop spans 14 amino acids.

As regards this clone: The same CDR3 is also encoded by other DNA sequences in this sample. The CDR3 is CASSPSSYEQYF. The CDR3 DNA reads TGTGCCAGCAGTCCTAGTAGCTACGAGCAGTACTTC. The gene calls are TRBV2 and TRBJ2-7; D call uncertain. V was clipped by 5 bases and J by 3 bases, with 8 bases between them. CDR1 SNHLY and CDR2 FYNNEI come from the germline V gene. The CDR3 is 12 amino acids.

The gene calls are TRBV28 and TRBJ2-7, with D possibly being TRBD2 (7 bases). The CDR3 is made up of 15 amino acids. Trimming shortened V by 6 bases and J by 4 bases, and 19 bases separated the two germline ends. Germline lookup yields CDR1 MDHEN and CDR2 SYDVKM. CDR3 nucleotides: TGTGCCAGCAGCTTTTTCGGGGGGCTGGGATACGAGCAGTACTTC. Protein sequence: CASSFFGGLGYEQYF.

The gene calls are TRBV19 and TRBJ2-2; 7 nucleotides match TRBD1. Per the germline V gene, CDR1 is LNHDA and CDR2 is SQIVND (reference sequence). J gave up 7 bases and V 1 base, and 6 bases lay outside the gene matches. There are 15 residues in the CDR3. CDR3 in DNA: TGTGCCAGTAGTATAGGACAGGGAAAACGCGGGGAGCTGTTTTTT. This sequence encodes CASSIGQGKRGELFF.

This chain uses TRBV6-6 with TRBJ1-4, with a weak D call TRBD1 (5 bases). CDR3 length: 14 amino acids. Germline V gene lookup returns CDR1 MNHNY and CDR2 SVGAGI (reference sequence). Trimming shortened V by 10 bases and J by 6 bases, and 18 bases separated the two germline ends. The CDR3 reads CATKWRGRHEKLFF. CDR3 sequence (DNA): TGTGCCACAAAGTGGAGGGGCAGGCATGAAAAACTGTTTTTT.

Turning to this clone: One end of the junction is discordant with germline, which a read error may explain. The rearrangement joins TRBV19 to TRBJ1-1, with D uncertain. Germline loops: CDR1 LNHDA, CDR2 SQIVND (reference sequence). The CDR3 consists of 14 residues. CDR3 region: CASSIRTGNAEAFF. The CDR3 DNA sequence: TGTGCCAGTAGTATTAGGACGGGGAACGCTGAAGCTTTCTTT.

The V and J genes are TRBV14 and TRBJ2-7; TRBD1 or TRBD2 may be the D gene (5 bases each). The ends were cut back, 1 base at V and 5 bases at J, with 12 bases in the middle. The CDR3 sequence is 14 residues long. In germline, CDR1 is SGHDN, CDR2 FVKESK. CDR3 DNA: TGTGCCAGCAGCCAAGTCTTCAGGGACCACGAGCAGTACTTC. Protein: CASSQVFRDHEQYF.

The chain is built from TRBV27 and TRBJ2-7; D may be TRBD1 (5 bases). The CDR3 totals 12 residues. Germline CDR1 and CDR2: MNHEY and SMNVEV (reference sequence). Trimming removed 4 bases from V and 4 bases from J, with 8 bases in between. This CDR3 is CASSSGYYEQYF. Here the CDR3 DNA reads TGTGCCAGCAGTTCAGGGTATTACGAGCAGTACTTC.

A note on this clone: Other DNA variants within this sample encode the same CDR3. This sequence joins TRBV2 and TRBJ2-7, with 12 bases identical to TRBD2. The germline V gene has CDR1 SNHLY and CDR2 FYNNEI. The CDR3 is made up of 15 amino acids. V dropped 5 bases and J dropped 2; count of bases not matched to a gene: 4. The CDR3: CASSLGTSGPYEQYF. In DNA form, the CDR3 reads TGTGCCAGCAGTTTAGGGACTAGCGGGCCCTACGAGCAGTACTTC.

In its sample, this clone was seen a few times. The same CDR3 also results from other DNA sequences found in this sample. The chain carries TRBV28 and TRBJ1-5, with 9 bases matching TRBD1. Germline lookup yields CDR1 MDHEN and CDR2 SYDVKM. The CDR3 length is 15 residues. With V trimmed by 6 bases and J by 1 base, 4 bases remained unmatched. The CDR3: CASSQTGGSNQPQHF. CDR3 coding DNA: TGTGCCAGCAGCCAGACAGGGGGAAGCAATCAGCCCCAGCATTTT.

Turning to this clone: A far larger clone differs by one base, so this is likely a read error. Distinct nucleotide sequences in the sample also encode this CDR3. The rearrangement uses TRBV5-4 and TRBJ1-5; TRBD1 is a possible D gene (5 bases). This CDR3 has 15 residues. Germline CDR1 SGHNT, CDR2 YYREEE (reference sequence). Trimming cost V 4 bases and J 5 bases, with 16 bases left between them. The CDR3 bases are TGTGCCAGCAGCCAAGCGGGGGGGAACTATCAGCCCCAGCATTTT. This sequence encodes CASSQAGGNYQPQHF.

The rearrangement links TRBV4-1 to TRBJ1-1, with D perhaps matching TRBD1 (5 bases). The CDR3 consists of 15 residues. Germline V gives CDR1 MGHRA, CDR2 YSYEKL. Deletions cut 1 base from V and 7 bases from J, with 16 bases between. CDR3 in amino acids: CASSQGPGTGYEAFF. CDR3 nucleotide sequence: TGCGCCAGCAGCCAAGGTCCCGGGACCGGGTATGAAGCTTTCTTT.

The rearrangement joins TRBV6-5 to TRBJ1-2, with TRBD1 matching 8 bases. V lost 1 base and J lost 6; bases outside the gene matches: 1. This CDR3 contains 13 residues. Germline V gives CDR1 MNHEY, CDR2 SVGAGI. CDR3 amino acids: CASSYLTGDGYTF. The CDR3 DNA reads TGTGCCAGCAGTTACTTGACAGGGGATGGCTACACCTTC.

The chain uses TRBV21-1 and TRBJ1-3. TRBV21-1 is described as a pseudogene. The CDR3 contains 13 residues. CDR3 nucleotides: TGTGCCAGCAGGGAACCAAGTGGAAACACCATATATTTT. This gives the protein CASREPSGNTIYF.

The chain couples TRBV6-1 to TRBJ2-7, with D unclear. The germline V and J ends were trimmed by 0 bases and 4 bases, with 10 bases remaining between them. Germline CDR1 MNHNS, CDR2 SASEGT. The CDR3 spans 14 residues. DNA for the CDR3: TGTGCCAGCAGTGAAGCCGCCTCCGGTTACGAGCAGTACTTC. Translating gives CASSEAASGYEQYF.

This clone is medium-sized. The rearrangement joins TRBV6-1 to TRBJ1-5; tentative D call: TRBD1 (5 bases). This CDR3 comprises 11 residues. V lost 3 bases and J 13 bases, leaving 10 bases between the germline ends. From germline, CDR1 is MNHNS and CDR2 SASEGT. For the CDR3, the DNA is TGTGCCAGCAGTGATATGGGGCGTCAGCATTTT. It yields the protein CASSDMGRQHF.

The V and J genes are TRBV4-1 and TRBJ2-3, with D hard to call. The germline V gene encodes CDR1 MGHRA and CDR2 YSYEKL. The length of the CDR3 is 15 residues. Trimming stripped 5 bases from V and 0 bases from J, with 12 bases between. The CDR3 coding sequence is TGCGCCAGCAGCTGGCGGCAAACTAGCACAGATACGCAGTATTTT. Its protein product is CASSWRQTSTDTQYF.

This rearrangement joins TRBV2 to TRBJ1-2; D unclear. The CDR3 is made up of 14 amino acids. V lost 7 bases to trimming and J lost 6 bases, with 18 bases between them. Germline lookup yields CDR1 SNHLY and CDR2 FYNNEI. CDR3 in DNA: TGTGCCAGCACCCGACCCGAAGGGAAGCATGGCTACACCTTC. Encoded protein: CASTRPEGKHGYTF.

A note on this clone: Distinct nucleotide sequences in the sample also encode this CDR3. This rearrangement joins TRBV29-1 to TRBJ2-7; D is ambiguous. CDR1 and CDR2 (germline): SQVTM, ANQGSEA. V lost 3 bases, J lost 0 bases, and 9 bases lay in between. This CDR3 is built from 13 residues. CDR3 sequence reads: CSVESGSSYEQYF. CDR3 in DNA: TGCAGCGTTGAGTCGGGCTCCTCCTACGAGCAGTACTTC.

The rearrangement uses TRBV10-1 and TRBJ2-1; D perhaps matches TRBD2 (7 bases). The CDR3 consists of 17 residues. Germline lookup yields CDR1 WNHNN and CDR2 SYGVQD (reference sequence). V lost 4 bases and J 5 bases, leaving 21 bases between the germline ends. The CDR3 DNA reads TGCGCCAGCAGTGCTCCTCAGAACAGGGAGGGGGACAATGAGCAGTTCTTC. Translated, it gives CASSAPQNREGDNEQFF.